A single sample is the source of the 30 T cell receptor beta chains below, sequenced in a study of cytomegalovirus exposure and HLA in healthy donors. Clones were read by immunoSEQ multiplex PCR, and TCRdb kept only the in-frame ones, dropping some. The sample records about 220,000 clones, 80% to 95% being singletons. Sequenced: PBMCs. The receptors shown here come from a woman aged 18 to 35 in good health and CMV-seronegative.

The J gene is TRBJ1-1, the V gene TRBV19; D might be TRBD1 (5 bases). This CDR3 is built from 14 residues. Per the germline V gene, CDR1 is LNHDA and CDR2 is SQIVND (reference sequence). The ends were cut back, 4 bases at V and 6 bases at J, with 15 bases in the middle. The CDR3 here is CASSRQFYLAEAFF. CDR3 DNA sequence: TGTGCCAGTAGTAGACAGTTTTATTTGGCTGAAGCTTTCTTT.

The chain uses TRBV28 and TRBJ2-5; weak D call: TRBD2 (5 bases). Germline V gives CDR1 MDHEN, CDR2 SYDVKM. V lost 2 bases, J lost 0 bases, and 13 bases lay in between. This CDR3 has 16 amino acids. The DNA of the CDR3 is TGTGCCAGCAGTTTAGGCGGGCTTGGGGACCAAGAGACCCAGTACTTC. Translated, it gives CASSLGGLGDQETQYF.

The J gene is TRBJ2-5, the V gene TRBV5-1, with a weak D call TRBD2 (7 bases). Germline CDR1 SGHRS, CDR2 YFSETQ. V lost 4 bases, J lost 5 bases, and 15 bases lay in between. The CDR3 sequence is 14 residues long. In DNA, the CDR3 is TGCGCCAGCAGCCCTACGGGGGGCCACGAGACCCAGTACTTC. Protein sequence: CASSPTGGHETQYF.

This clone was seen once. The CDR3, as DNA: TGTGCCAGCAGTTCTCTTCGGCTCAGAGGTAGCGGGAGATGGGACACCGGGGAGCTGTTTTTT. Amino acids: CASSSLRLRGSGRWDTGELFF. The gene calls are TRBV27 and TRBJ2-2; 9 bases fit TRBD2. This CDR3 has 21 residues. Germline V lookup: CDR1 MNHEY, CDR2 SMNVEV (reference sequence). V lost 4 bases to trimming and J lost 3 bases; unmatched junction nucleotides: 21.

The CDR3 loop reads CASSAGVAKNIQYF. Written as DNA, the CDR3 is TGTGCCAGCAGCGCCGGGGTAGCCAAAAACATTCAGTACTTC. The chain links TRBV9 to TRBJ2-4; perhaps TRBD2 as D (5 bases). There are 14 residues in the CDR3. Germline V gives CDR1 SGDLS, CDR2 YYNGEE. V was shortened by 3 bases and J by 0 bases, with 7 bases between the two germline ends. The full variable domain, rest sourced from reference TRBV9 and TRBJ2-4, is DSGVTQTPKHLITATGQRVTLRCSPRSGDLSVYWYQQSLDQGLQFLIQYYNGEERAKGNILERFSAQQFPDLHSELNLSSLELGDSALYFCASSAGVAKNIQYFGAGTRLSVL.

Only one count was recorded for this clone. This chain connects TRBV5-1 to TRBJ1-3, with D unresolved. Trimming removed 4 bases at V and 0 bases at J, with 5 bases between. CDR1 SGHRS and CDR2 YFSETQ come from the germline V gene. The CDR3 is made up of 13 amino acids. CDR3 nucleotide sequence: TGCGCCAGCAGCCGCGACTCTGGAAACACCATATATTTT. Residues: CASSRDSGNTIYF.

This chain links TRBV5-4 with TRBJ1-4; D not resolved. V lost 0 bases, J lost 4 bases, and 7 bases lay in between. CDR1 and CDR2 (germline): SGHNT, YYREEE (reference sequence). The CDR3 covers 14 residues. CDR3 nucleotides: TGTGCCAGCAGCTTGGCCGACTATAATGAAAAACTGTTTTTT. Protein product: CASSLADYNEKLFF.

The chain couples TRBV7-9 to TRBJ2-7; TRBD1 matches at 7 bases. This CDR3 spans 16 amino acids. The J segment lost 3 bases and the V segment lost 4 bases, leaving 12 bases of the junction unmatched. In germline, CDR1 is SEHNR, CDR2 FQNEAQ (reference sequence). The CDR3 bases are TGTGCCAGCAGCTCCATCGGTTGGGGGACAGACTACGAGCAGTACTTC. Its protein is CASSSIGWGTDYEQYF.

V is TRBV4-1 and J is TRBJ2-7, with TRBD2 identical over 15 bases. The CDR3 loop spans 14 amino acids. In germline, CDR1 is MGHRA, CDR2 YSYEKL. Trimming cost V 3 bases and J 6 bases; bases outside gene matches: 0. The CDR3 spells CASSQGLAGGEQYF. Written as DNA, the CDR3 is TGCGCCAGCAGCCAGGGACTAGCGGGAGGCGAGCAGTACTTC.

This clone has only a few counts. The chain has TRBV18 and TRBJ1-2; the match to TRBD1 covers 7 bases. Germline CDR1 KGHSH, CDR2 LQKENI. The CDR3 sequence is 17 residues long. The trim removed 2 bases at V and 1 base at J, leaving 10 bases unmatched. The CDR3 DNA is TGTGCCAGCTCACCATTGAGTAGACAGGGCCTTAACTATGGCTACACCTTC. This translates into CASSPLSRQGLNYGYTF.

The rearrangement uses TRBV5-1 and TRBJ2-5, with a tentative D call TRBD2 (6 bases). This CDR3 spans 14 amino acids. In germline, CDR1 is SGHRS, CDR2 YFSETQ. Trimming took off 4 bases at V and 4 bases at J, with 14 bases between the two ends. This chain's CDR3 is CASSPSLAAETQYF. For the CDR3, the DNA is TGCGCCAGCAGCCCATCACTAGCCGCAGAGACCCAGTACTTC.

The J gene is TRBJ1-5, the V gene TRBV27, with D tentatively TRBD1 (6 bases). In germline, CDR1 is MNHEY, CDR2 SMNVEV (reference sequence). The CDR3 runs 14 residues. V was trimmed by 5 bases and J by 2 bases, leaving 10 bases between them. CDR3 coding DNA: TGTGCCAGCAGTCCCAGACAGGGCAATCAGCCCCAGCATTTT. This encodes CASSPRQGNQPQHF.

This clone has only a few counts. This likely comes from a read error, as the CDR3 has no conserved phenylalanine or tryptophan at its end. Because the CDR3's place on the DNA is in doubt, the DNA is left out and the CDR3 is given as listed by TCRdb. This chain links TRBV30 with TRBJ1-1; TRBD1 is the table's D call and was not checked against the DNA. Germline CDR1 GTSNPN, CDR2 SVGIG (reference sequence). The CDR3 comprises 11 residues, both ends counted. The CDR3 sequence: CAWSGVGKGGL.

The chain joins TRBV5-1 to TRBJ2-7; 9 nucleotides match TRBD2. This CDR3 contains 15 residues. With V trimmed by 4 bases and J by 3 bases, 8 bases remained unmatched. Germline V CDR1 and CDR2: SGHRS, YFSETQ. This CDR3 is CASSLGTSWLYEQYF. CDR3 DNA: TGCGCCAGCAGCCTAGGGACTAGCTGGCTCTACGAGCAGTACTTC.

The V and J genes are TRBV10-1 and TRBJ2-3, with 9 bases matching TRBD2. The CDR3 sequence is 17 residues long. CDR1 and CDR2 (germline): WNHNN, SYGVQD (reference sequence). J lost 2 bases, V lost 3 bases, and 9 bases had no gene match. The CDR3 spells CASSDQREEGHTDTQYF. CDR3 DNA sequence: TGCGCCAGCAGTGACCAGCGGGAGGAGGGGCACACAGATACGCAGTATTTT.

The genes are TRBV27 and TRBJ1-5; D possibly corresponds to TRBD1 (5 bases). The V end lost 4 bases, the J end lost 7 bases, and 11 bases lay between the germline ends. CDR3 length: 13 amino acids. Germline V gene data show CDR1 as MNHEY and CDR2 as SMNVEV (reference sequence). CDR3 sequence reads: CASSSSGNQPQHF. The CDR3 region has the DNA TGTGCCAGCAGTTCCTCAGGGAACCAGCCCCAGCATTTT.

Turning to this clone: The sample carries other DNA sequences with the same CDR3. The rearrangement joins TRBV6-5 to TRBJ2-7; TRBD2 agrees at 12 bases. The CDR3 is 14 amino acids. Germline V CDR1 and CDR2: MNHEY, SVGAGI. J was trimmed by 4 bases and V by 5 bases; bases with no gene match: 3. The CDR3 spells CASSRLAGVYEQYF. The CDR3 DNA follows: TGTGCCAGCAGTAGACTAGCGGGAGTATACGAGCAGTACTTC.

The V and J genes are TRBV6-4 and TRBJ2-3, with 8 bases fitting TRBD2. V was clipped by 4 bases and J by 0 bases; unmatched bases: 0. From germline, CDR1 is MRHNA and CDR2 SNTAGT. The CDR3 runs 14 residues. The CDR3 loop is CASSVAGSTDTQYF. The CDR3 DNA sequence: TGTGCCAGCAGTGTAGCGGGAAGCACAGATACGCAGTATTTT.

The rearrangement uses TRBV19 and TRBJ2-7, with D possibly matching TRBD1 (7 bases). V was cut by 8 bases and J by 3 bases, with 14 bases left in between. The CDR3 covers 13 residues. Germline values: CDR1 LNHDA, CDR2 SQIVND (reference sequence). The CDR3: CASGGTAFYEQYF. The CDR3, as DNA: TGTGCCAGTGGCGGGACAGCCTTCTACGAGCAGTACTTC.

This clone turned up a few times. The rearrangement joins TRBV19 to TRBJ1-5; D unresolved. CDR1 is LNHDA, CDR2 SQIVND, per germline (reference sequence). Deletions cut 3 bases from V and 7 bases from J, with 16 bases between. The CDR3 totals 15 residues. This chain's CDR3 is CASSMETTRQQPQHF. The CDR3 region has the DNA TGTGCCAGTAGTATGGAGACAACTAGGCAACAGCCCCAGCATTTT.

This clone was counted many times. V is TRBV25-1 and J is TRBJ1-3; no clear D. This CDR3 has 13 residues. V gave up 4 bases and J gave up 2 bases, with 6 bases separating them. Looked up from germline, CDR1 is MGHDK and CDR2 is SYGVNS. CDR3 DNA sequence: TGTGCCAGCAGTGCTAGGCCTGGAAACACCATATATTTT. Translated, it gives CASSARPGNTIYF. Based on the CDR3 plus reference TRBV25-1 and TRBJ1-3, the full variable domain is EADIYQTPRYLVIGTGKKITLECSQTMGHDKMYWYQQDPGMELHLIHYSYGVNSTEKGDLSSESTVSRIRTEHFPLTLESARPSHTSQYLCASSARPGNTIYFGEGSWLTVV.

This clone was observed a handful of times. V is TRBV10-1 and J is TRBJ2-2, with D maybe TRBD2 (6 bases). CDR1 is WNHNN, CDR2 SYGVQD, per germline (reference sequence). V was cut by 0 bases and J by 8 bases, with 10 bases left in between. There are 14 residues in the CDR3. The CDR3 sequence: CASSESGGTGELFF. CDR3 bases: TGCGCCAGCAGTGAGTCTGGCGGGACGGGGGAGCTGTTTTTT.

This clone was recorded only once. The chain employs TRBV29-1 and TRBJ1-1; 8 bases match TRBD1. The CDR3 is made up of 15 amino acids. CDR1 SQVTM and CDR2 ANQGSEA come from the germline V gene. V dropped 8 bases and J dropped 1; count of bases not matched to a gene: 12. The CDR3 spells CSKETGANPNTEAFF. The CDR3 nucleotides read TGCAGCAAAGAGACAGGGGCGAACCCGAACACTGAAGCTTTCTTT.

DNA of the CDR3: TGTGCCAGCAGCTTATCGGTTCGCGGATACAATGGCTACACCTTC. It encodes CASSLSVRGYNGYTF. The chain carries TRBV7-9 and TRBJ1-2; D gene unclear. Germline-derived CDR1 and CDR2 are SEHNR and FQNEAQ (reference sequence). The CDR3 loop spans 15 amino acids. Between the trimmed V and J ends, which lost 2 bases and 6 bases, there was a span of 16 bases.

This chain links TRBV30 with TRBJ2-7, with 9 bases aligning to TRBD1. The CDR3 covers 14 residues. Germline lookup yields CDR1 GTSNPN and CDR2 SVGIG (reference sequence). The ends lost 2 bases at V and 1 base at J; junction bases unmatched: 3. The DNA of the CDR3 is TGTGCCTGGAGTATGGGACAGGGATCCTACGAGCAGTACTTC. Protein sequence: CAWSMGQGSYEQYF. The variable domain in full, with the rest retrieved from reference TRBV30 and TRBJ2-7, is SQTIHQWPATLVQPVGSPLSLECTVEGTSNPNLYWYRQAAGRGLQLLFYSVGIGQISSEVPQNLSASRPQDRQFILSSKKLLLSDSGFYLCAWSMGQGSYEQYFGPGTRLTVT.

The chain links TRBV18 to TRBJ2-3; 11 bases agree with TRBD1. The V gene's germline CDR1 is KGHSH and CDR2 LQKENI. The length of the CDR3 is 17 residues. Germline trimming cut 4 bases from V and 4 bases from J; bases unmatched to any gene: 10. The CDR3 here is CASSRLTPGQGADTQYF. In DNA, the CDR3 is TGTGCCAGCTCACGCCTGACACCGGGACAGGGGGCAGATACGCAGTATTTT.

This clone was counted once. The gene calls are TRBV11-3 and TRBJ2-5; D possibly corresponds to TRBD1 (6 bases). Germline V gene data show CDR1 as SGHNT and CDR2 as YENEEA. The length of the CDR3 is 14 residues. V lost 5 bases, J lost 5 bases, and 15 bases lay in between. The CDR3 DNA sequence: TGTGCCAGCAGCCCATCAACAGGGCTTGAGACCCAGTACTTC. The encoded protein is CASSPSTGLETQYF.

Comments on this clone: The sample has other DNA sequences that encode this CDR3 too. The rearrangement uses TRBV11-2 and TRBJ1-2; the match to TRBD1 covers 9 bases. CDR3 length equals 13 residues. V shed 3 bases and J 4 bases; nucleotides not matched to a gene: 0. Germline lookup yields CDR1 SGHAT and CDR2 FQNNGV. CDR3 loop: CASSLGQGYGYTF. DNA for the CDR3: TGTGCCAGCAGCTTGGGACAGGGCTATGGCTACACCTTC. The entire variable domain, with the rest obtained from reference TRBV11-2 and TRBJ1-2, is as follows: EAGVAQSPRYKIIEKRQSVAFWCNPISGHATLYWYQQILGQGPKLLIQFQNNGVVDDSQLPKDRFSAERLKGVDSTLKIQPAKLEDSAVYLCASSLGQGYGYTFGSGTRLTVV.

This chain connects TRBV5-6 to TRBJ1-2; maybe TRBD1 (5 bases). V dropped 4 bases and J dropped 0 bases, with 19 bases sitting between them. The CDR3 length is 17 residues. Per the germline V gene, CDR1 is SGHDT and CDR2 is YYEEEE. CDR3 loop: CASSPEPSGSANYGYTF. CDR3 nucleotide sequence: TGTGCCAGCAGCCCCGAACCGTCAGGGTCGGCTAACTATGGCTACACCTTC.

The chain uses TRBV5-1 and TRBJ2-7; 13 nucleotides line up with TRBD2. This CDR3 has 15 residues. The germline V gene has CDR1 SGHRS and CDR2 YFSETQ. J was trimmed by 2 bases and V by 4 bases; bases with no gene match: 3. CDR3 sequence (DNA): TGCGCCAGCAGCGGGGGGACTAGCGGGGCCTACGAGCAGTACTTC. It yields the protein CASSGGTSGAYEQYF.